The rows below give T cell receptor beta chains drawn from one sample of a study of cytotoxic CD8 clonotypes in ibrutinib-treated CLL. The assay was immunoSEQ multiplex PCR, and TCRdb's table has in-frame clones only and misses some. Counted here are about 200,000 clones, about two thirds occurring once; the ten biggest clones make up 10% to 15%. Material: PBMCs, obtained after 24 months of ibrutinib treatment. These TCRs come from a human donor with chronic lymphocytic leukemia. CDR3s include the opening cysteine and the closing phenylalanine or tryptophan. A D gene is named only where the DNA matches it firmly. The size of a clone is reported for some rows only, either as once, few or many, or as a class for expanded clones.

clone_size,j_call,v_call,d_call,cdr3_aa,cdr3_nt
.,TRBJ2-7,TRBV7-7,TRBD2,CASSLIGLAGEDEQYF,TGTGCCAGCAGCTTAATAGGACTAGCGGGAGAGGACGAGCAGTACTTC
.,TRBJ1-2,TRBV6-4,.,CASSPGGGAGGYTF,TGTGCCAGCAGTCCCGGCGGGGGGGCCGGTGGCTACACCTTC
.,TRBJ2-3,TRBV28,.,CASSLSAGWTDTQYF,TGTGCCAGCAGTTTATCAGCCGGGTGGACAGATACGCAGTATTTT
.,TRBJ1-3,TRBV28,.,CASSSQGHTIYF,TGTGCCAGCAGTTCCCAGGGACACACCATATATTTT
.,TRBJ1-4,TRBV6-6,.,CASSRRLGENEKLFF,TGTGCCAGCAGTCGTCGGTTAGGGGAGAATGAAAAACTGTTTTTT
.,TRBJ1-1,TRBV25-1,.,CASSESTTEAFF,TGTGCCAGCAGTGAATCCACGACTGAAGCTTTCTTT
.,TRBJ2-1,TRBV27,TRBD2,CASTPSGSGYNEQFF,TGTGCCAGCACACCAAGCGGGAGTGGGTACAATGAGCAGTTCTTC
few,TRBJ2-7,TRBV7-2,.,CASSSPGEQYF,TGTGCCAGCAGCTCTCCAGGCGAGCAGTACTTC
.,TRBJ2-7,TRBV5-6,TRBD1,CASSPVGQGSYEQYF,TGTGCCAGCAGCCCTGTGGGACAGGGGTCGTACGAGCAGTACTTC
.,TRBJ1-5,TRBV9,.,CASSGTVNQPQHF,TGTGCCAGCAGCGGGACAGTTAATCAGCCCCAGCATTTT
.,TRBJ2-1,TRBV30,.,CAWTPDSYNEQFF,TGTGCCTGGACTCCGGACAGTTACAATGAGCAGTTCTTC
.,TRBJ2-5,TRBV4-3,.,CASSQERSWLKETQYF,TGCGCCAGCAGCCAAGAAAGGTCCTGGCTTAAAGAGACCCAGTACTTC
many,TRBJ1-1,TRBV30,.,CAWSVRENTEAFF,TGTGCCTGGAGTGTACGGGAGAACACTGAAGCTTTCTTT
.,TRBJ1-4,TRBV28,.,CASRNRVEKLFF,TGTGCCAGCAGAAACAGGGTGGAAAAACTGTTTTTT
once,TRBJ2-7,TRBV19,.,CASSISGNPSYEQYF,TGTGCCAGTAGTATTTCCGGGAATCCATCCTACGAGCAGTACTTC
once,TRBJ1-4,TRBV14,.,CASSRWVDRLNEKLFF,TGTGCCAGCAGCCGCTGGGTCGACAGGCTTAATGAAAAACTGTTTTTT
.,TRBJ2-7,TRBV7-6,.,CASSRLGGSGNYEQYF,TGTGCCAGCAGCCGACTGGGGGGTAGCGGAAACTACGAGCAGTACTTC
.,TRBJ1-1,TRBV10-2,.,CATGRNTEAFF,TGCGCCACCGGCAGGAACACTGAAGCTTTCTTT
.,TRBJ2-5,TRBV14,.,CASSQGLVVWETQYF,TGTGCCAGCAGCCAAGGACTCGTCGTATGGGAGACCCAGTACTTC
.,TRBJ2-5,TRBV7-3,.,CASSLGRRVGETQYF,TGTGCCAGCAGCTTGGGGCGGCGGGTAGGAGAGACCCAGTACTTC
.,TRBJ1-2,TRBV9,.,CASSGYRVTHYGYTF,TGTGCCAGCAGCGGATACAGGGTCACCCACTATGGCTACACCTTC
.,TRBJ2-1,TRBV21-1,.,CASSKAAGRTAEQFF,TGTGCCAGCAGCAAAGCTGCGGGAAGGACTGCTGAGCAGTTCTTC
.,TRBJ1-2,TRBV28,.,CASSLVGVYGYTF,TGTGCCAGCAGCCTGGTCGGTGTCTATGGCTACACCTTC
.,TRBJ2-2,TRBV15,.,CATSKGSGTGELFF,TGTGCCACCAGCAAGGGGTCGGGCACCGGGGAGCTGTTTTTT
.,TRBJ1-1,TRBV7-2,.,CASSPRAQLNTEAFF,TGTGCCAGCAGCCCTAGGGCCCAGCTTAACACTGAAGCTTTCTTT
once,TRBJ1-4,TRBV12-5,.,CASAIWPRTSTNEKLFF,TGTGCTAGTGCCATTTGGCCCAGGACTTCAACTAATGAAAAACTGTTTTTT